Presented here are 23 T cell receptor beta chains from one specimen sequenced in a study of blood T cell repertoires in COVID-19. Here immunoSEQ multiplex PCR was the method, and the copy in TCRdb shows in-frame clones only, minus some. The profile shows about 270,000 clones, 88% of them singletons. Sequenced: PBMCs or T cells enriched from blood (not recorded which). These receptors were collected from a woman aged 60-70 years in a cohort exposed to, infected with or recovered from COVID-19 (not recorded which).

The V call is TRBV4-3, the J call TRBJ1-2; D not certain. The CDR3 is made up of 13 amino acids. Germline assignment: CDR1 LGHNA and CDR2 YSLEER. V was clipped by 1 base and J by 0 bases, with 3 bases between them. CDR3 sequence: CASSQAPNYGYTF. CDR3 sequence (DNA): TGCGCCAGCAGCCAAGCTCCTAACTATGGCTACACCTTC.

The rearrangement joins TRBV5-1 to TRBJ2-2, with D possibly being TRBD2 (5 bases). Trimming removed 0 bases at V and 2 bases at J, with 8 bases between. Germline loops: CDR1 SGHRS, CDR2 YFSETQ. This CDR3 contains 15 residues. CDR3: CASSLDTSNTGELFF. The CDR3 region has the DNA TGCGCCAGCAGCTTGGACACTAGTAACACCGGGGAGCTGTTTTTT.

The gene calls are TRBV7-2 and TRBJ1-5; perhaps TRBD1 as D (6 bases). Trimming took 6 bases from V and 7 from J, leaving 19 bases between them. CDR3 size: 15 residues. Per germline, CDR1 SGHTA and CDR2 FQGNSA. The CDR3 DNA reads as TGTGCCAGCAGTCTTAACACAGGGATCTACCAGCCCCAGCATTTT. It is translated as CASSLNTGIYQPQHF.

V is TRBV5-1 and J is TRBJ1-2; TRBD1 aligns across 10 bases. The CDR3 consists of 16 residues. The V and J ends lost 3 bases and 4 bases, in that order; junction bases with no gene match: 9. CDR1 is SGHRS and CDR2 is YFSETQ in the germline V gene. CDR3: CASSSTGTGDTYGYTF. DNA of the CDR3: TGCGCCAGCAGCTCCACAGGGACAGGGGATACCTATGGCTACACCTTC.

The rearrangement uses TRBV3-1 (or the pseudogene TRBV3-2) and TRBJ2-3; 9 bases are a match to TRBD1. Looked up from germline, CDR1 is LGHDT and CDR2 is YNNKEL (reference sequence). Trimming took 0 bases from V and 6 from J; bases not matched to a gene: 4. This CDR3 contains 15 residues. CDR3 nucleotide sequence: TGTGCCAGCAGCCAAGAGGGACAGGGAAAGGATACGCAGTATTTT. Translating it yields CASSQEGQGKDTQYF.

The V and J genes are TRBV28 and TRBJ2-1; the D is unclear. Germline values: CDR1 MDHEN, CDR2 SYDVKM. The V and J ends lost 5 bases and 6 bases respectively, with 17 bases between them. The CDR3 sequence is 15 residues long. CDR3 region: CASSPRSKRGNEQFF. CDR3 sequence (DNA): TGTGCCAGCAGTCCCCGCTCCAAACGCGGCAATGAGCAGTTCTTC. The variable domain in full, with the rest retrieved from reference TRBV28 and TRBJ2-1, is DVKVTQSSRYLVKRTGEKVFLECVQDMDHENMFWYRQDPGLGLRLIYFSYDVKMKEKGDIPEGYSVSREKKERFSLILESASTNQTSMYLCASSPRSKRGNEQFFGPGTRLTVL.

The chain couples TRBV29-1 to TRBJ2-1, with no clear D. Germline V gives CDR1 SQVTM, CDR2 ANQGSEA. Trimming took 0 bases from V and 0 from J, leaving 9 bases between them. CDR3 length equals 15 residues. CDR3 nucleotide sequence: TGCAGCGTTGAAGATTCCAGAATCTCCTACAATGAGCAGTTCTTC. Protein sequence: CSVEDSRISYNEQFF.

This clone was observed once. The V and J genes are TRBV4-2 and TRBJ1-2, with 8 bases matching TRBD1. V was clipped by 1 base and J by 4 bases; unmatched bases: 5. Looked up from germline, CDR1 is LGHNA and CDR2 is YNFKEQ. The CDR3 extends over 15 amino acids. In DNA, the CDR3 is TGTGCCAGCAGCCAAGTTGAGGGACAGGCCTATGGCTACACCTTC. Amino acids: CASSQVEGQAYGYTF.

This chain connects TRBV7-9 to TRBJ1-6; D gene uncertain. Trimming left V 2 bases short and J 5 bases short, with 7 bases between. The germline gives CDR1 SEHNR, CDR2 FQNEAQ (reference sequence). The CDR3 is 14 amino acids. In DNA form, the CDR3 reads TGTGCCAGCAGCTTACGGGTTAATAATTCACCCCTCCACTTT. This sequence encodes CASSLRVNNSPLHF.

The chain couples TRBV9 to TRBJ2-1; 12 nucleotides agree with TRBD2. CDR3 size: 17 residues. CDR1 and CDR2 (germline): SGDLS, YYNGEE. With V trimmed by 0 bases and J by 7 bases, 8 bases remained unmatched. In nucleotides, the CDR3 is TGTGCCAGCAGCGTAGCCGTGACTAGCGGGAGACGGAATGAGCAGTTCTTC. Protein product: CASSVAVTSGRRNEQFF.

This chain uses TRBV11-2 with TRBJ2-5; 13 bases map to TRBD2. CDR1 and CDR2 from the germline V gene are SGHAT and FQNNGV. J lost 5 bases, V lost 5 bases, and 5 bases had no gene match. The CDR3 covers 15 residues. The CDR3 DNA is TGTGCCAGCAGCCCCCGGACTAGCGGGAGTGAGACCCAGTACTTC. Protein sequence: CASSPRTSGSETQYF.

The V gene is TRBV28, the J gene TRBJ1-6; D call uncertain. Germline assignment: CDR1 MDHEN and CDR2 SYDVKM. CDR3 length: 12 amino acids. The germline V and J ends were trimmed by 5 bases and 12 bases, with 11 bases remaining between them. The CDR3 DNA reads TGTGCCAGCAGTCGGGAGTGGGGACCCCTCCACTTT. Its translation: CASSREWGPLHF. Based on the CDR3 plus reference TRBV28 and TRBJ1-6, the full variable domain is DVKVTQSSRYLVKRTGEKVFLECVQDMDHENMFWYRQDPGLGLRLIYFSYDVKMKEKGDIPEGYSVSREKKERFSLILESASTNQTSMYLCASSREWGPLHFGNGTRLTVT.

The V call is TRBV19, the J call TRBJ2-4, with D possibly TRBD2 on 5 matching bases. This CDR3 comprises 15 residues. Trimming removed 3 bases at V and 0 bases at J, with 9 bases between. Germline V gene sequence: CDR1 LNHDA, CDR2 SQIVND (reference sequence). The CDR3 loop reads CASSILASAKNIQYF. Written as DNA, the CDR3 is TGTGCCAGTAGTATCCTAGCCTCAGCCAAAAACATTCAGTACTTC.

This clone was seen a handful of times. This chain joins TRBV3-1 (or the pseudogene TRBV3-2) and TRBJ1-5, with a tentative D call TRBD1 (5 bases). This CDR3 region has 17 residues. V was pared by 0 bases and J by 7 bases, with 19 bases between. Germline lookup yields CDR1 LGHDT and CDR2 YNNKEL (reference sequence). For the CDR3, the DNA is TGTGCCAGCAGCCAAGATCCCCAGGGCACAACAGGACAGCCCCAGCATTTT. Its translation is CASSQDPQGTTGQPQHF.

The chain carries TRBV9 and TRBJ1-1, with 9 bases matching TRBD1. The germline gives CDR1 SGDLS, CDR2 YYNGEE. V gave up 4 bases and J gave up 1 base; unmatched junction bases: 5. This CDR3 has 15 residues. DNA for the CDR3: TGTGCCAGCAGCTTCGCGGGACAGGGGAACACTGAAGCTTTCTTT. Protein product: CASSFAGQGNTEAFF.

The gene calls are TRBV9 and TRBJ1-6; maybe TRBD1 (5 bases). The CDR3 totals 16 residues. Germline assignment: CDR1 SGDLS and CDR2 YYNGEE. The V gene lost 0 bases and the J gene lost 8 bases, with 15 bases spanning the gap. The CDR3 nucleotides are TGTGCCAGCAGCGTAGCTACCCAGGGTCGGGATTCACCCCTCCACTTT. Its protein product is CASSVATQGRDSPLHF.

The chain uses TRBV10-2 and TRBJ2-5, with TRBD2 matching 13 bases. The trim removed 6 bases at V and 5 bases at J, leaving 3 bases unmatched. The CDR3 loop spans 14 amino acids. CDR1 and CDR2 (germline): WSHSY, SAAADI. The CDR3 DNA is TGCGCCAGCAGCCCGACTAGCGGGGGGGAGACCCAGTACTTC. The encoded protein is CASSPTSGGETQYF.

This clone was counted only a few times. The same CDR3 is also encoded by other DNA sequences in this sample. V usage is TRBV4-3 and J usage is TRBJ2-1; 7 positions agree with TRBD2. This CDR3 has 15 residues. Germline V lookup: CDR1 LGHNA, CDR2 YSLEER. The junction had 3 bases not matched to a gene; V was cut back by 1 base and J by 3 bases. In DNA form, the CDR3 reads TGCGCCAGCAGCCAAGGTGCTAGCGGCTACAATGAGCAGTTCTTC. Its translation is CASSQGASGYNEQFF.

The chain couples TRBV7-9 to TRBJ2-1; 9 nucleotides agree with TRBD1. V gave up 6 bases and J gave up 5 bases; unmatched junction bases: 8. CDR3 size: 15 residues. CDR1 is SEHNR and CDR2 is FQNEAQ in the germline V gene (reference sequence). CDR3 sequence reads: CASSSWDRADNEQFF. As DNA, the CDR3 is TGTGCCAGCAGTTCGTGGGACAGGGCGGACAATGAGCAGTTCTTC.

V gene TRBV6-6 combines with J gene TRBJ2-5; weak D call: TRBD2 (5 bases). Germline CDR1 is MNHNY and CDR2 is SVGAGI (reference sequence). This CDR3 has 13 amino acids. The ends were cut back, 4 bases at V and 5 bases at J, with 11 bases in the middle. The CDR3 region has the DNA TGTGCCAGCAGTTGGACCCGGAGGGAGACCCAGTACTTC. Translated, it gives CASSWTRRETQYF.

This chain links TRBV11-3 with TRBJ2-2; 9 bases agree with TRBD1. The CDR3 sequence is 19 residues long. The V and J ends lost 1 base and 3 bases, in that order; junction bases with no gene match: 12. Per germline, CDR1 SGHNT and CDR2 YENEEA. CDR3 DNA: TGTGCCAGCAGCTTAGCGGGCTGGGGACAGGGAAGCGACACCGGGGAGCTGTTTTTT. Translating gives CASSLAGWGQGSDTGELFF.

The chain links TRBV28 to TRBJ1-1; no clear D. From germline, CDR1 is MDHEN and CDR2 SYDVKM. The CDR3 is 12 amino acids. The V and J ends lost 4 bases and 3 bases respectively, with 6 bases between them. The CDR3 nucleotides read TGTGCCAGCAGTTCCATTTACACTGAAGCTTTCTTT. This codes for CASSSIYTEAFF.

The V call is TRBV5-1, the J call TRBJ2-1; 11 nucleotides line up with TRBD2. The length of the CDR3 is 16 residues. Per germline, CDR1 SGHRS and CDR2 YFSETQ. J lost 5 bases, V lost 6 bases, and 10 bases had no gene match. The CDR3 DNA reads as TGCGCCAGCACCCACCGGGCTAGCGGGGGGAACAATGAGCAGTTCTTC. Residues: CASTHRASGGNNEQFF.